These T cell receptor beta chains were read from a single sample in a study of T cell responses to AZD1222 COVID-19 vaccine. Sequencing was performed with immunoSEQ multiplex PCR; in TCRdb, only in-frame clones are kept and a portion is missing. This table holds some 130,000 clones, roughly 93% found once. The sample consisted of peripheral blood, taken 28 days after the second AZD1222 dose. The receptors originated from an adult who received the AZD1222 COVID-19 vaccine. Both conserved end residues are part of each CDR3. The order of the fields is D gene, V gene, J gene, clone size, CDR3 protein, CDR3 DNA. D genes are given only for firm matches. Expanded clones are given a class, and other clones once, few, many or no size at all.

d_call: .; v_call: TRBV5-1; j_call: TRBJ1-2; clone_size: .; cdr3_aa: CASSLARRYGYTF; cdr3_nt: TGCGCCAGCAGCTTGGCTAGACGGTATGGCTACACCTTC
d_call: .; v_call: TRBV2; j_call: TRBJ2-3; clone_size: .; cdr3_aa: CARGQGGDTQYF; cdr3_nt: TGTGCCAGAGGTCAGGGGGGAGATACGCAGTATTTT
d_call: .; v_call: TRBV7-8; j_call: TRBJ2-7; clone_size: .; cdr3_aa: CASSVEVRQYF; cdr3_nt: TGTGCCAGCAGCGTAGAAGTGAGGCAGTACTTC
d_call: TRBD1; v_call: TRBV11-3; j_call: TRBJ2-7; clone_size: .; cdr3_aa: CASSEGQGSYEQYF; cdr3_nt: TGTGCCAGCAGCGAGGGACAGGGATCCTACGAGCAGTACTTC
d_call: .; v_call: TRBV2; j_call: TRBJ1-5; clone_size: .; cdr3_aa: CASSEGAGGPQHF; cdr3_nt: TGTGCCAGCAGTGAAGGGGCAGGCGGGCCCCAGCATTTT
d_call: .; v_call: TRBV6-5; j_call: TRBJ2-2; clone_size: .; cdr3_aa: CASLSGRRVTGELFF; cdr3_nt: TGTGCCAGCCTCTCAGGGCGGCGGGTAACCGGGGAGCTGTTTTTT
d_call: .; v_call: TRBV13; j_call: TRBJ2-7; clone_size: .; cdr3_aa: CASSFGTEELYEQYF; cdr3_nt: TGTGCCAGCAGCTTTGGTACAGAAGAACTCTACGAGCAGTACTTC
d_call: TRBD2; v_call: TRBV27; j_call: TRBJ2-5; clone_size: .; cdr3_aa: CASSLAGTSGRSETQYF; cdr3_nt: TGTGCCAGCAGTTTAGCCGGGACTAGCGGGAGATCGGAGACCCAGTACTTC
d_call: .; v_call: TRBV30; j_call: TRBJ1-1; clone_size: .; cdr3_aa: CAWTDRLGTEAFF; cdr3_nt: TGTGCCTGGACGGACCGTTTGGGGACTGAAGCTTTCTTT
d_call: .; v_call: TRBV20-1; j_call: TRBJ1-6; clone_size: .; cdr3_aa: CSASSGAGNSPLHF; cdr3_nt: TGCAGTGCTAGTTCAGGGGCTGGGAATTCACCCCTCCACTTT
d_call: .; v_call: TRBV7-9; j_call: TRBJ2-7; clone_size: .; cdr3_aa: CASSFLLYEQYF; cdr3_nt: TGTGCCAGCAGCTTTTTACTCTACGAGCAGTACTTC
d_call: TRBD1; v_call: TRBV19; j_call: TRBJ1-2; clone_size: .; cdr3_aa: CASSRGGQYTF; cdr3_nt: TGTGCCAGTAGTAGGGGGGGACAGTACACCTTC
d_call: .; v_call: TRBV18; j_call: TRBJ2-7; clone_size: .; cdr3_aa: CASSPPIPEQGEVVDEQYF; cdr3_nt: TGTGCCAGCTCACCACCCATTCCCGAACAGGGAGAAGTCGTTGACGAGCAGTACTTC
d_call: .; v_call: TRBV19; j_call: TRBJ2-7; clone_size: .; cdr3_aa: CASSMREDYEQYF; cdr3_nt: TGTGCCAGTAGTATGCGGGAAGACTACGAGCAGTACTTC
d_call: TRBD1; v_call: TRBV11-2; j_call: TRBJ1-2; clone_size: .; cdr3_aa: CASSANPGQNYANYGYTF; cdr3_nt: TGTGCCAGCAGCGCGAATCCGGGACAGAACTACGCTAACTATGGCTACACCTTC
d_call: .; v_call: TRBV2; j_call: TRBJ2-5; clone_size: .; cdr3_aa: CASIQDSAQETQYF; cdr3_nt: TGTGCCAGCATCCAGGATAGCGCACAAGAGACCCAGTACTTC
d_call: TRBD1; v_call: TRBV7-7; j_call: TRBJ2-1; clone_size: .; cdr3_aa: CASSRDRFGEQFF; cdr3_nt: TGTGCCAGCAGCCGGGACAGGTTCGGTGAGCAGTTCTTC
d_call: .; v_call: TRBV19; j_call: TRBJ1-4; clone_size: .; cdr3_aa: CASSIITGGTNEKLFF; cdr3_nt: TGTGCCAGTAGTATTATCACCGGGGGAACTAATGAAAAACTGTTTTTT
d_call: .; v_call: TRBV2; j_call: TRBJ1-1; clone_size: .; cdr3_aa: CASIQQGYTEAFF; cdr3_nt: TGTGCCAGCATCCAACAGGGATACACTGAAGCTTTCTTT
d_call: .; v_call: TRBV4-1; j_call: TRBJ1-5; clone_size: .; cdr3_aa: CASSQLLLGGQPQHF; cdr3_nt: TGCGCCAGCAGCCAACTATTACTCGGTGGTCAGCCCCAGCATTTT
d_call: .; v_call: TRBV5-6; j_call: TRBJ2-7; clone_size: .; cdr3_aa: CASSLGGPGYEQYF; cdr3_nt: TGTGCCAGCAGCTTGGGTGGCCCGGGCTACGAGCAGTACTTC
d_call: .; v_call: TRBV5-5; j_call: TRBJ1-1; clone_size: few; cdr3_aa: CASSLNTGSREEAFF; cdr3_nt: TGTGCCAGCAGCTTGAACACGGGGTCTAGGGAAGAAGCTTTCTTT
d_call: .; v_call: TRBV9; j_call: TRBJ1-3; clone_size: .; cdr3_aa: CASSFSWTATGNTIYF; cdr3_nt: TGTGCCAGCAGCTTCAGCTGGACAGCAACTGGAAACACCATATATTTT
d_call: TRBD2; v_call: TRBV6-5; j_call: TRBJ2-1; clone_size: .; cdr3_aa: CASSLTSGSYNEQFF; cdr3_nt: TGTGCCAGCAGCTTGACTAGCGGTTCCTACAATGAGCAGTTCTTC
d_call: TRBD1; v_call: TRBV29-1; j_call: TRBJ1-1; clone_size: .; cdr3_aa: CITGDRVRRNTEAFF; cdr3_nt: TGCATCACTGGTGACAGGGTTCGACGGAACACTGAAGCTTTCTTT
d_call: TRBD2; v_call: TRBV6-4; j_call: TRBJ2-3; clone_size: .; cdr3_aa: CASSPTSANTDTQYF; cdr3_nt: TGTGCCAGCAGCCCGACTAGCGCAAACACAGATACGCAGTATTTT
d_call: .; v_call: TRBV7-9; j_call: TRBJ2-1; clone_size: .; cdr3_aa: CASSSKYDEQFF; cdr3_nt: TGTGCCAGCAGCTCTAAGTATGATGAGCAGTTCTTC
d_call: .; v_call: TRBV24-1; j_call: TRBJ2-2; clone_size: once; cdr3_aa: CATSDGGLWTGELFF; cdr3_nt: TGTGCCACCAGTGATGGGGGGCTCTGGACCGGGGAGCTGTTTTTT
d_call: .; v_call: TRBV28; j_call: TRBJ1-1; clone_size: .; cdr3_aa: CATSLRAGTEAFF; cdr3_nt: TGTGCCACCTCGCTGAGGGCGGGCACTGAAGCTTTCTTT
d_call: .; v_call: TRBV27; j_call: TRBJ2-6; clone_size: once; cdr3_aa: CASRIWGVSSSGANVLTF; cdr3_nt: TGTGCCAGCAGAATTTGGGGTGTGTCTAGCTCTGGGGCCAACGTCCTGACTTTC
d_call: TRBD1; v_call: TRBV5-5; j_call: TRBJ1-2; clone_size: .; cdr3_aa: CASSLSGTVMANYGYTF; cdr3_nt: TGTGCCAGCAGCTTGTCCGGGACAGTGATGGCTAACTATGGCTACACCTTC
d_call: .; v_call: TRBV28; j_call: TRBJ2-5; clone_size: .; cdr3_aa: CASQVQETQYF; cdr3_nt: TGTGCCAGCCAAGTCCAAGAGACCCAGTACTTC
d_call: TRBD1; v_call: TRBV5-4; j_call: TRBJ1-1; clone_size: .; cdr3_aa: CASSPGTAPEAFF; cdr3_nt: TGTGCCAGCAGCCCTGGGACAGCTCCTGAAGCTTTCTTT
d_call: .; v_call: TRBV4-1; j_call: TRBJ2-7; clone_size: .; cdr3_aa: CASSQDPPGYEQYF; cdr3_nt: TGCGCCAGCAGCCAAGATCCCCCAGGGTACGAGCAGTACTTC
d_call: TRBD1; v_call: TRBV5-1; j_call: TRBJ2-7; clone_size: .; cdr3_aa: CASSGRTGHYEQYF; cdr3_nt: TGCGCCAGCAGCGGAAGGACAGGGCACTACGAGCAGTACTTC
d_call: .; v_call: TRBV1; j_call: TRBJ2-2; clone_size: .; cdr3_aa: CTLSRSTSGNTGELFF; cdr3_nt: TGCACCCTCTCAAGGTCGACTAGCGGCAATACCGGGGAGCTGTTTTTT
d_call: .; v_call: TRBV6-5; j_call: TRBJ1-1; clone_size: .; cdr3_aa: CASSYLARGGTEAFF; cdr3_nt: TGTGCCAGCAGTTATTTGGCCAGGGGAGGCACTGAAGCTTTCTTT
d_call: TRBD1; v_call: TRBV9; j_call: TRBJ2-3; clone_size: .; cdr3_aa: CASSSGQAGLTDTQYF; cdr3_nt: TGTGCCAGCAGCTCCGGACAGGCGGGTTTAACAGATACGCAGTATTTT
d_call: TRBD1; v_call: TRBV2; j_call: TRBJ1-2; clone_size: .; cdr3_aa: CASIQGGSVYGYTF; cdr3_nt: TGTGCCAGCATACAGGGGGGGTCCGTCTATGGCTACACCTTC
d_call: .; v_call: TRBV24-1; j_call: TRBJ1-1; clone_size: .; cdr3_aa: CATSDFRGSTEAFF; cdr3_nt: TGTGCCACCAGTGATTTTAGGGGGTCCACTGAAGCTTTCTTT
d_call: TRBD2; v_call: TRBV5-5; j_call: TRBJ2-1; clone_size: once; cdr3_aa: CASSLLVAGGGNEQFF; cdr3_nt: TGTGCCAGCAGCTTGTTAGTAGCGGGAGGAGGCAATGAGCAGTTCTTC
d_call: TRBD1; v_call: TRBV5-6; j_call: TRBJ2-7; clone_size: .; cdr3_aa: CASSVGQGPYEQYF; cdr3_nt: TGTGCCAGCAGCGTGGGACAGGGCCCCTACGAGCAGTACTTC
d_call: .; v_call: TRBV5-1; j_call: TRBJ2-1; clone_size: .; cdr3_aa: CASSFARSYNEGQFF; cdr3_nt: TGCGCCAGCAGCTTCGCCAGGTCGTACAATGAGGGGCAGTTCTTC
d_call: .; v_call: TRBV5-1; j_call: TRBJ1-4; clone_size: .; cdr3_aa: CASRQSTTNEKLFF; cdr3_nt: TGCGCCAGCAGACAGTCAACAACTAATGAAAAACTGTTTTTT
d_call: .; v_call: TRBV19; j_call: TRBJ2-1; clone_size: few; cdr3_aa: CASSIEGDIDNEQFF; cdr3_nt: TGTGCCAGTAGTATAGAGGGGGACATAGACAATGAGCAGTTCTTC
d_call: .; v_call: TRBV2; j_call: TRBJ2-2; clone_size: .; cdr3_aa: CASIGTGELFF; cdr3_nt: TGTGCCAGCATTGGTACCGGGGAGCTGTTTTTT
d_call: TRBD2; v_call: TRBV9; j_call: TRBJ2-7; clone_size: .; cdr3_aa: CASSVSAGGGYEQYF; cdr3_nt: TGTGCCAGCAGCGTTTCAGCGGGAGGAGGGTACGAGCAGTACTTC
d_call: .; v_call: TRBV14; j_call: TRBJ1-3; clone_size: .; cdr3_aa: CASSQELRANTIYF; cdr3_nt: TGTGCCAGCAGCCAAGAACTAAGGGCAAACACCATATATTTT